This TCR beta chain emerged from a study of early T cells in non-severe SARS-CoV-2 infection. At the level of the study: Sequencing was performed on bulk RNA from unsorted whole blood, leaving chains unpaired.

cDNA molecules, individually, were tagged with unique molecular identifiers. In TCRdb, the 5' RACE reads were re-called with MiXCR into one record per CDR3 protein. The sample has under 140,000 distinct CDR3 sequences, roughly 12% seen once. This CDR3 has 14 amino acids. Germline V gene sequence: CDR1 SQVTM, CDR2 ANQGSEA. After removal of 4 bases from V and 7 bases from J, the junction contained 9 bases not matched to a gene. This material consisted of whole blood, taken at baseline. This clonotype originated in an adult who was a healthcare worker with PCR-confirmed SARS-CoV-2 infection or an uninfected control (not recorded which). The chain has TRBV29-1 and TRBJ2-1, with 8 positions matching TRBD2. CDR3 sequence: CSVGRTSPGNEQFF. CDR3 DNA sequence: TGCAGCGTTGGTCGGACTAGCCCGGGGAATGAGCAGTTCTTC.